This paragraph covers one T cell receptor beta chain sequence. CDR3 size: 15 residues. Trimming pared 3 bases from V and 2 bases from J, leaving 16 bases between. Per the germline V gene, CDR1 is DFQATT and CDR2 is SNEGSKA (reference sequence). TCRdb redid the calling of the RT-PCR reads with MiXCR, one entry per CDR3 protein. The sample lists more than 500,000 distinct CDR3 sequences, over 9% occurring once. These data originate in a study of response to subunit inactivated influenza vaccine. These data were likewise used in another study, on T cells expressing NK-cell markers. That paper states: What made the TCR beta cDNA was 5'RACE template switching with UMIs. Among CD8+ T cells from roughly six donors, dominant NKG2C+ clonotypes accounted for about 1.0-7.0%. Whether expanded NKG2C+ T cell clones were HCMV-specific remained unclear.

This receptor was taken from a man in his forties or fifties who received an inactivated influenza vaccine. The sequencing here drew on PBMCs from blood, taken on the day of vaccination. This chain links TRBV20-1 with TRBJ2-5; D is possibly TRBD2 (5 bases). The CDR3 spells CSARPVLGRQETQYF. As DNA, the CDR3 is TGCAGTGCTAGGCCTGTCCTGGGGAGACAAGAGACCCAGTACTTC.